Sequencing of this TCR beta chain was carried out in a study of T cells after posttransplantation cyclophosphamide. V was clipped by 6 bases and J by 7 bases; unmatched bases: 4. Germline lookup yields CDR1 WSHSY and CDR2 SAAADI. CDR3 length: 14 amino acids. The assay was immunoSEQ multiplex PCR, and TCRdb's table has in-frame clones only and misses some. The sample offers 25,000 to 30,000 clones and no singletons, the top ten holding nearly 1.5%. This clone was observed many times. Its antigen is unknown. Overall study results and limits: TRB overlap between skin or GI tissue T cells and blood was limited.

The chain carries TRBV10-2 and TRBJ1-5, with 12 bases matching TRBD1. The sequence was collected from a man aged 45-60 years in good health, CMV-negative, and a related stem cell transplant donor. The specimen was PBMCs. The chain's CDR3 is CASSGTGGGQPQHF. CDR3 sequence (DNA): TGCGCCAGCAGCGGGACAGGGGGCGGACAGCCCCAGCATTTT.